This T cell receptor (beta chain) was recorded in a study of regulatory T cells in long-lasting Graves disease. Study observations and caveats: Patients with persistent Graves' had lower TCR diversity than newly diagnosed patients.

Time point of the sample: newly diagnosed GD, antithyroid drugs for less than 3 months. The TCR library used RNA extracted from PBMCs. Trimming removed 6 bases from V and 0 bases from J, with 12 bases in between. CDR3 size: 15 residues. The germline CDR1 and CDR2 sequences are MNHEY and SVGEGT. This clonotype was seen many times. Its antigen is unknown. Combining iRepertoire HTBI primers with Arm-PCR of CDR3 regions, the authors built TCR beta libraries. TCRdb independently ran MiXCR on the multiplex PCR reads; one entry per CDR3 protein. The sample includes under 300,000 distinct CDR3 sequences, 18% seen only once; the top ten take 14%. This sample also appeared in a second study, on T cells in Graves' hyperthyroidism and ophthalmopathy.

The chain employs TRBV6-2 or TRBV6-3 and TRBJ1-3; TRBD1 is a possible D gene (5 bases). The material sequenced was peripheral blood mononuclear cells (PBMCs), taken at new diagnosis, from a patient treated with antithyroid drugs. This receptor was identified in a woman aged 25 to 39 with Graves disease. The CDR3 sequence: CASRRSGTSGNTIYF. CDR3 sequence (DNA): TGTGCCAGCAGACGGTCGGGGACCTCTGGAAACACCATATATTTT.